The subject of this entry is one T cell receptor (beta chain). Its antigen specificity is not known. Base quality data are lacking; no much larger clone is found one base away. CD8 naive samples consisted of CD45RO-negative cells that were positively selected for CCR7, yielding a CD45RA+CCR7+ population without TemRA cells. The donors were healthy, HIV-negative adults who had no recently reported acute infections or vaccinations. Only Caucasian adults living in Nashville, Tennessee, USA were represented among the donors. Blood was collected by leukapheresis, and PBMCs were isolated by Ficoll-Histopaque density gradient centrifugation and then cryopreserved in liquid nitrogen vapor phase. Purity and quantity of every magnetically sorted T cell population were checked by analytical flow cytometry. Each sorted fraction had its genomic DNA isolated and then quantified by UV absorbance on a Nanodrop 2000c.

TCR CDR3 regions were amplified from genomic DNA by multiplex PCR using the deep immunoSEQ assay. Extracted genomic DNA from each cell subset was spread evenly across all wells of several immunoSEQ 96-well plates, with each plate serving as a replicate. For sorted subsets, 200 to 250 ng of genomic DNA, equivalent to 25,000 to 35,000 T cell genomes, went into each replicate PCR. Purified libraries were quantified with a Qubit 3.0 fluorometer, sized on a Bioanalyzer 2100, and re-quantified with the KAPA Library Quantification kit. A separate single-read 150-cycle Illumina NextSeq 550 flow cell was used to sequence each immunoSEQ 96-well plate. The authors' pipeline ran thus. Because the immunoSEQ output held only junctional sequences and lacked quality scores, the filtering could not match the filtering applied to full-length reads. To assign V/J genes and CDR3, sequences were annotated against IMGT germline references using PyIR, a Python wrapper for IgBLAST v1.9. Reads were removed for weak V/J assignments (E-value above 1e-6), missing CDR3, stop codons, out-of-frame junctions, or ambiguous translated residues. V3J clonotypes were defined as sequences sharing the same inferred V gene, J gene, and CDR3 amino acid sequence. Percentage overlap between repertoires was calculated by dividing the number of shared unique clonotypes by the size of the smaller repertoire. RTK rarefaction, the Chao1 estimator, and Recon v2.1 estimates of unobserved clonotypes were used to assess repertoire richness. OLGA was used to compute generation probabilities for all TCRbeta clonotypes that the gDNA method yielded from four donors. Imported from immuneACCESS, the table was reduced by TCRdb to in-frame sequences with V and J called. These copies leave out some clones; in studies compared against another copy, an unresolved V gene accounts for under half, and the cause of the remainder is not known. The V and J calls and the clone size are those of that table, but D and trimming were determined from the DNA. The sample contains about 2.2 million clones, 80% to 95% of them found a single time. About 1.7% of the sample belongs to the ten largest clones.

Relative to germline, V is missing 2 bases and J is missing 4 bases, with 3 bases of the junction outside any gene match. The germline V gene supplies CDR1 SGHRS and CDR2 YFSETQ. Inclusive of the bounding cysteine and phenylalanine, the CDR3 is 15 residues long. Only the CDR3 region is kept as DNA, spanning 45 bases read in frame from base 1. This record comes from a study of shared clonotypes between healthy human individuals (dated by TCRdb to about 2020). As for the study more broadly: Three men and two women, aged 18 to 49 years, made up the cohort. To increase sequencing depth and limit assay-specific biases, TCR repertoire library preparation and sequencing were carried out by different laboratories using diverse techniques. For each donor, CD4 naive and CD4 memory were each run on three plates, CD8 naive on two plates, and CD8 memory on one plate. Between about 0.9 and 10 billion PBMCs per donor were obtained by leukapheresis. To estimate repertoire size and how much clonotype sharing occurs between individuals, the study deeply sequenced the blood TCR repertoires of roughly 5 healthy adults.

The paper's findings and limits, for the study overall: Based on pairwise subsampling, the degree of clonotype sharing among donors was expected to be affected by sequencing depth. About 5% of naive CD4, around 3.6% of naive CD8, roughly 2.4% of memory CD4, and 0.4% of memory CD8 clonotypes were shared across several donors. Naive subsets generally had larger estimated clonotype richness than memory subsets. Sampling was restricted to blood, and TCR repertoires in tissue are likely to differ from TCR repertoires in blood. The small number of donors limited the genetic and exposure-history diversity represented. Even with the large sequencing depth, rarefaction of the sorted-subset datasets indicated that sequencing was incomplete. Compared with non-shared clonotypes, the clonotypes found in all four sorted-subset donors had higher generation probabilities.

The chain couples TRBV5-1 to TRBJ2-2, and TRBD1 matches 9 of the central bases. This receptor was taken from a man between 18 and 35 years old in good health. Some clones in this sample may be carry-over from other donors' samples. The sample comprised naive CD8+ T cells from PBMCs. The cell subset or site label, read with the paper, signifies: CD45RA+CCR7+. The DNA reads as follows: TGCGCCAGCAGCTTAACAGGGGGCAGCACCGGGGAGCTGTTTTTT. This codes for CASSLTGGSTGELFF.